Below, 31 T cell receptor beta chains from the same sample are listed, as sequenced in a study of T-cell memory formation after mild COVID-19. TCRdb re-called the 5' RACE reads with MiXCR, one entry per CDR3 protein. The sample has more than 55,000 distinct CDR3 sequences; around a tenth are singletons. Specimen: PBMCs or a T cell subset sorted from them (not recorded which). The receptors stem from a man aged 18 to 35 who had mild COVID-19 (a few samples of this study predate the infection). Cell type and time point are not known.

This clonotype showed up just a few times. This sequence joins TRBV28 and TRBJ1-2; D ambiguous. Germline V gene lookup returns CDR1 MDHEN and CDR2 SYDVKM. V was clipped by 7 bases and J by 8 bases, with 2 bases between them. The CDR3 contains 8 residues. CDR3 protein: CASNGYTF. CDR3 DNA: TGTGCCAGCAACGGCTACACCTTC.

This clonotype came up a few times. The rearrangement joins TRBV20-1 to TRBJ2-7, with 7 bases that match TRBD2. The CDR3 has 14 residues. CDR1 DFQATT and CDR2 SNEGSKA come from the germline V gene (reference sequence). The J segment lost 9 bases and the V segment lost 3 bases, leaving 14 bases of the junction unmatched. The DNA for the CDR3 is TGCAGTGCTAGGTTTGCGGGGGAACGGCGGGCGCAGTACGTC. As protein: CSARFAGERRAQYV.

This clonotype was seen more than once but under ten times. The rearrangement uses TRBV7-2 and TRBJ2-5; D might be TRBD1 or TRBD2, each matching 6 bases. This CDR3 is built from 16 residues. The ends were cut back, 2 bases at V and 2 bases at J, with 15 bases in the middle. Germline lookup yields CDR1 SGHTA and CDR2 FQGNSA. CDR3 sequence (DNA): TGTGCCAGCAGCTTAAATGGAGGGGGGTTACAAGAGACCCAGTACTTC. It encodes CASSLNGGGLQETQYF. Variable domain in full (rest from reference TRBV7-2 and TRBJ2-5): GAGVSQSPSNKVTEKGKDVELRCDPISGHTALYWYRQSLGQGLEFLIYFQGNSAPDKSGLPSDRFSAERTGGSVSTLTIQRTQQEDSAVYLCASSLNGGGLQETQYFGPGTRLLVL.

The table lists this clonotype with a few counts. The V and J genes are TRBV28 and TRBJ1-4; 7 bases fit TRBD1. The CDR3 consists of 16 residues. Germline V CDR1 and CDR2: MDHEN, SYDVKM. Germline trimming cut 6 bases from V and 8 bases from J; bases unmatched to any gene: 15. The CDR3 loop is CASSQGGGRVEEKLFF. The DNA of the CDR3 is TGTGCCAGCAGCCAAGGGGGCGGAAGGGTGGAAGAAAAACTGTTTTTT.

The chain couples TRBV28 to TRBJ1-4; D unresolved. CDR3 length: 12 amino acids. CDR1 is MDHEN, CDR2 SYDVKM, per germline. Trimming shortened V by 6 bases and J by 5 bases, and 7 bases separated the two germline ends. CDR3 bases: TGTGCCAGCAGGGGCTCGAATGAAAAACTGTTTTTT. Translated, it gives CASRGSNEKLFF.

The CDR3 coding sequence is TGCGCCAGCAGCGATCAGGGGGCGAACATTCAGTACTTC. Encoded protein: CASSDQGANIQYF. V usage is TRBV5-1 and J usage is TRBJ2-4; 8 bases agree with TRBD1. This CDR3 has 13 amino acids. Losses at the gene ends were 4 bases for V and 7 bases for J; bases not matched to a gene: 4. Germline CDR1 reads SGHRS; CDR2 reads YFSETQ.

In its sample, this clonotype was seen many times. V and J are TRBV6-2 or TRBV6-3 and TRBJ2-7; the match to TRBD2 covers 9 bases. CDR1 is MNHEY, CDR2 SVGEGT, per germline. CDR3 length: 16 residues. V lost 2 bases to trimming and J lost 2 bases; unmatched junction nucleotides: 7. CDR3 sequence: CASSYGPGLATYEQYF. In nucleotides, the CDR3 is TGTGCCAGCAGTTACGGGCCGGGACTAGCTACCTACGAGCAGTACTTC.

This clonotype was seen repeatedly, ten times or more. The chain recombines TRBV7-2 with TRBJ2-7; no clear D gene. CDR3 size: 12 residues. The germline CDR1 and CDR2 sequences are SGHTA and FQGNSA. V lost 4 bases to trimming and J lost 0 bases, with 4 bases between them. DNA for the CDR3: TGTGCCAGCAGCTCGAGCTCCTACGAGCAGTACTTC. This sequence encodes CASSSSSYEQYF.

There are a few counts of this clonotype. The J gene is TRBJ1-2, the V gene TRBV7-9; no firm D call. The CDR3 spans 12 residues. Germline V gene data show CDR1 as SEHNR and CDR2 as FQNEAQ (reference sequence). The germline V and J ends were trimmed by 5 bases and 6 bases, with 10 bases remaining between them. CDR3 nucleotide sequence: TGTGCCAGCAGCCCTACCGCGGATGGCTACACCTTC. Amino acid sequence: CASSPTADGYTF.

The chain is built from TRBV7-2 and TRBJ2-4, with TRBD2 identical over 10 bases. Germline V lookup: CDR1 SGHTA, CDR2 FQGNSA. J gave up 5 bases and V 5 bases, and 9 bases lay outside the gene matches. The CDR3 covers 16 residues. CDR3 sequence (DNA): TGTGCCAGCAGCCCTCAGACCCTAGCGGGGGAAAACATTCAGTACTTC. Amino acids: CASSPQTLAGENIQYF.

This clonotype was seen many times. This chain links TRBV7-2 with TRBJ2-5, with 7 bases lining up with TRBD1. The J segment lost 4 bases and the V segment lost 2 bases, leaving 13 bases of the junction unmatched. Per germline, CDR1 SGHTA and CDR2 FQGNSA. CDR3 length: 17 amino acids. The CDR3 DNA reads as TGTGCCAGCAGCTTAAGGCGGAGACAGGGCCTTTCAGAGACCCAGTACTTC. Its translation: CASSLRRRQGLSETQYF.

The chain is built from TRBV21-1 and TRBJ2-5; no DNA check was done on the table's D call, TRBD2. TRBV21-1 has pseudogene status. The CDR3 consists of 18 residues. As DNA, the CDR3 is TGTGCCAGCAGCAAATTTGGAAGTGGACTACCGGGGGGAGAGACCCAGTACTTC. It specifies CASSKFGSGLPGGETQYF.

A remark on this clonotype: The junction does not match germline at one end; this may be a read error. J is TRBJ2-2 and V is TRBV6-5; 8 nucleotides align to TRBD1. CDR3 length: 16 residues. Germline CDR1 and CDR2: MNHEY and SVGAGI. CDR3 loop: CASSYSFRGRIGEMFF. CDR3 bases: TGTGCCAGCAGTTACTCGTTCAGGGGGCGCATCGGGGAGATGTTTTTT.

This chain links TRBV6-2 or TRBV6-3 with TRBJ2-5; the match to TRBD2 covers 9 bases. CDR3 length: 16 residues. With 5 bases clipped from V and 1 base from J, the junction kept 8 bases outside the gene matches. CDR1 is MNHEY and CDR2 is SVGEGT in the germline V gene. CDR3 DNA sequence: TGTGCCAGCAGTCGCGGGGGGGGCTGGCCCCAAGAGACCCAGTACTTC. Translation: CASSRGGGWPQETQYF.

The rearrangement links TRBV24-1 to TRBJ2-3, with D tentatively TRBD1 (6 bases). Germline lookup yields CDR1 KGHDR and CDR2 SFDVKD. CDR3 length: 15 amino acids. The V end lost 2 bases, the J end lost 2 bases, and 10 bases lay between the germline ends. CDR3 sequence (DNA): TGTGCCACCAGTGATTCCCGGGACAACACAGATACGCAGTATTTT. This sequence encodes CATSDSRDNTDTQYF.

The chain employs TRBV30 and TRBJ1-5; no clear D gene. The germline V gene has CDR1 GTSNPN and CDR2 SVGIG (reference sequence). Trimming pared 3 bases from V and 6 bases from J, leaving 12 bases between. This CDR3 comprises 13 residues. The CDR3 coding sequence is TGTGCCTGGAGCTCTGGGAGTGGTCAGCCCCAGCATTTT. This translates into CAWSSGSGQPQHF. Full variable domain (missing parts from reference TRBV30 and TRBJ1-5): SQTIHQWPATLVQPVGSPLSLECTVEGTSNPNLYWYRQAAGRGLQLLFYSVGIGQISSEVPQNLSASRPQDRQFILSSKKLLLSDSGFYLCAWSSGSGQPQHFGDGTRLSIL.

At least ten counts were recorded for this clonotype. The V and J genes are TRBV5-6 and TRBJ2-1, with 12 positions matching TRBD2. Trimming took 3 bases from V and 7 from J; bases not matched to a gene: 8. The CDR3 covers 16 residues. Looked up from germline, CDR1 is SGHDT and CDR2 is YYEEEE. The CDR3 loop is CASSSYLAGGVNEQFF. Written as DNA, the CDR3 is TGTGCCAGCAGCTCGTATCTAGCGGGGGGGGTAAATGAGCAGTTCTTC.

This clonotype was seen only a few times. The V call is TRBV4-1, the J call TRBJ1-2; D is perhaps TRBD1 (5 bases). Germline V gives CDR1 MGHRA, CDR2 YSYEKL. The CDR3 sequence is 16 residues long. The germline V and J ends were trimmed by 4 bases and 2 bases, with 17 bases remaining between them. The CDR3 protein is CASSRPLGGANYGYTF. The CDR3 nucleotides are TGCGCCAGCAGCCGCCCATTAGGAGGGGCGAACTATGGCTACACCTTC.

This clonotype was counted a few times. The genes are TRBV5-6 and TRBJ2-5; 7 positions match TRBD1. Per the germline V gene, CDR1 is SGHDT and CDR2 is YYEEEE. The CDR3 has 13 residues. After removal of 0 bases from V and 5 bases from J, the junction contained 1 base not matched to a gene. The DNA for the CDR3 is TGTGCCAGCAGCTTGGAACAGGGGGAGACCCAGTACTTC. It translates to CASSLEQGETQYF.

The chain combines TRBV7-6 with TRBJ2-1; D is undetermined. From germline, CDR1 is SGHVS and CDR2 FNYEAQ. CDR3 length: 16 residues. The V and J ends lost 5 bases and 2 bases respectively, with 16 bases between them. CDR3 DNA: TGTGCCAGCAGCCGATCCGCTGCAAGTACCTACAATGAGCAGTTCTTC. Translated, it gives CASSRSAASTYNEQFF. The full variable domain, its missing parts supplied by reference TRBV7-6 and TRBJ2-1, is GAGVSQSPRYKVTKRGQDVALRCDPISGHVSLYWYRQALGQGPEFLTYFNYEAQQDKSGLPNDRFSAERPEGSISTLTIQRTEQRDSAMYRCASSRSAASTYNEQFFGPGTRLTVL.

CDR3 sequence reads: CASSFEGNSDGYTF. CDR3 in DNA: TGCGCCAGCAGCTTTGAAGGGAATTCGGATGGCTACACCTTC. This chain uses TRBV5-1 with TRBJ1-2, with D unclear. This CDR3 has 14 amino acids. The germline CDR1 and CDR2 sequences are SGHRS and YFSETQ. The V end lost 2 bases, the J end lost 6 bases, and 14 bases lay between the germline ends.

This clonotype was observed a handful of times. V and J are TRBV4-2 and TRBJ2-3; D is perhaps TRBD2 (6 bases). CDR1 LGHNA and CDR2 YNFKEQ come from the germline V gene. The CDR3 length is 16 residues. The V gene lost 3 bases and the J gene lost 2 bases, with 15 bases spanning the gap. The CDR3 sequence: CASSQTLGGFTDTQYF. The CDR3 nucleotides read TGTGCCAGCAGCCAGACCCTCGGGGGATTCACAGATACGCAGTATTTT.

V is TRBV7-2 and J is TRBJ2-1, with D maybe TRBD1 (6 bases). The CDR3 is 14 residues long. Trimming removed 8 bases from V and 4 bases from J, with 15 bases in between. Germline V gives CDR1 SGHTA, CDR2 FQGNSA. The CDR3 region is CASGREQGYNEQFF. The DNA of the CDR3 is TGTGCCAGCGGGAGAGAGCAGGGGTACAATGAGCAGTTCTTC.

This clonotype was counted many times. The chain links TRBV28 to TRBJ2-3; TRBD2 agrees at 8 bases. CDR3 size: 18 residues. The V gene's germline CDR1 is MDHEN and CDR2 SYDVKM. Trimming at V came to 7 bases and at J to 3 bases, leaving 18 bases not matched to a gene. CDR3: CASIPGTRLGGGTDTQYF. The CDR3 bases are TGTGCCAGCATTCCCGGGACTAGGCTAGGCGGGGGGACAGATACGCAGTATTTT.

This sequence joins TRBV21-1 and TRBJ2-7; the DNA was not used to check the table's D call, TRBD2. TRBV21-1 is shown as a pseudogene. The CDR3 totals 14 residues. The CDR3 protein is CASSKMRVLYEQYF. The CDR3 DNA sequence: TGTGCCAGCAGCAAAATGAGGGTTCTTTACGAGCAGTACTTC.

The CDR3 nucleotides read TGTGCCAGCAGGAAGAAGAACACTGAAGCTTTCTTT. Encoded protein: CASRKKNTEAFF. The chain uses TRBV6-6 and TRBJ1-1; no clear D. V was cut by 6 bases and J by 1 base, with 6 bases left in between. The CDR3 is 12 residues long. Germline CDR1 MNHNY, CDR2 SVGAGI (reference sequence).

The chain couples TRBV7-2 to TRBJ1-6; maybe TRBD1 (5 bases). CDR1 is SGHTA, CDR2 FQGNSA, per germline. The CDR3 totals 13 residues. Trimming removed 1 base from V and 13 bases from J, with 11 bases in between. Here the CDR3 DNA reads TGTGCCAGCAGCTTAGAAAGGGGTCCGCCCCTCCACTTT. Protein product: CASSLERGPPLHF.

V is TRBV6-1 and J is TRBJ1-5, with 8 bases fitting TRBD1. The CDR3 extends over 15 amino acids. CDR1 is MNHNS and CDR2 is SASEGT in the germline V gene. The junction had 6 bases not matched to a gene; V was cut back by 6 bases and J by 2 bases. The CDR3 loop reads CASSPGTGGNQPQHF. In DNA form, the CDR3 reads TGTGCCAGCAGCCCCGGGACAGGAGGCAATCAGCCCCAGCATTTT.

The chain carries TRBV11-1 and TRBJ2-2; D gene unclear. The CDR3 has 14 residues. Germline values: CDR1 SGHAT, CDR2 FQDESV (reference sequence). V was cut by 4 bases and J by 5 bases, with 11 bases left in between. As DNA, the CDR3 is TGTGCCAGCAGCTCGCAGACCAGTACCGGGGAGCTGTTTTTT. It encodes CASSSQTSTGELFF.

In its sample, this clonotype was seen a few times. The rearrangement links TRBV5-1 to TRBJ2-1, with 12 bases that match TRBD1. This CDR3 spans 16 amino acids. Germline CDR1 reads SGHRS; CDR2 reads YFSETQ. The ends lost 2 bases at V and 10 bases at J; junction bases unmatched: 10. The CDR3: CASSLNPGTGGQEQFF. CDR3 DNA sequence: TGCGCCAGCAGCTTAAACCCCGGGACAGGGGGCCAAGAGCAGTTCTTC.

This clonotype was found a few times. This chain joins TRBV5-1 and TRBJ1-1; D remains ambiguous. Germline CDR1 reads SGHRS; CDR2 reads YFSETQ. The CDR3 has 13 residues. The V end lost 0 bases, the J end lost 1 base, and 4 bases lay between the germline ends. For the CDR3, the DNA is TGCGCCAGCAGCTTGGGCGAGAACACTGAAGCTTTCTTT. Its protein product is CASSLGENTEAFF. The full variable domain, with the rest looked up from reference TRBV5-1 and TRBJ1-1, is KAGVTQTPRYLIKTRGQQVTLSCSPISGHRSVSWYQQTPGQGLQFLFEYFSETQRNKGNFPGRFSGRQFSNSRSEMNVSTLELGDSALYLCASSLGENTEAFFGQGTRLTVV.